This T cell receptor (beta chain) is from a study of regulatory and conventional T cells in RAG deficiency. Conventional CD4+ T cells were sorted from blood as CD25-low CD127-high cells. Findings of the study overall: Other subsets showed approximately 10-fold reductions, but Treg unique TCR beta sequences fell roughly 97-fold in these patients. In Omenn syndrome, sorted "Tregs" may be peripherally activated cells. Shorter CDR3s in all patient subsets; >80% Treg-Tconv overlap in Omenn.

Produced via immunoSEQ multiplex PCR; TCRdb's table is partial and in-frame only. The repertoire consists of about 30,000 clones, with approximately 96% occurring once and the leading ten covering approximately 0.35%. As for this clone: Its antigen remains unidentified.

These records were also assigned to another study, of regulatory T cells. That work contributes: Amplification used 52 TRBV primers and 13 TRBJ primers. Skewed V and J usage and few unique V-J pairs marked patient repertoires, most in Tregs.

The source material was CD25- CD4+ T cells sorted from blood. This sequence was found in a human donor in good health.

CDR3 sequence: CASSSGQGNTEAFF. CDR3 bases: TGCGCCAGCAGCTCGGGACAGGGGAACACTGAAGCTTTCTTT. This sequence joins TRBV5-1 and TRBJ1-1, with 9 bases that match TRBD1. The length of the CDR3 is 14 residues. Germline V gene sequence: CDR1 SGHRS, CDR2 YFSETQ. The trim removed 3 bases at V and 1 base at J, leaving 1 base unmatched.